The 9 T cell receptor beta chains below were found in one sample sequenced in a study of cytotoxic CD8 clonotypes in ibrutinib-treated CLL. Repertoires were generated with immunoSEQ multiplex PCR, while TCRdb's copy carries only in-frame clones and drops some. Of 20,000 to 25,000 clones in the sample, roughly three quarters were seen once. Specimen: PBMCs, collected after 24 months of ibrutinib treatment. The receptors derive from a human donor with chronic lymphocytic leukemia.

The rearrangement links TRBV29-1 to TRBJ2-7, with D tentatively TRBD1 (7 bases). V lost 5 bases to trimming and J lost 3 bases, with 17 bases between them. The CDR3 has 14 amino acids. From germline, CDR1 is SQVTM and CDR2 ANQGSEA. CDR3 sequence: CSVTSRDRGYEQYF. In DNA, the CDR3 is TGCAGCGTTACATCGCGGGACAGAGGCTACGAGCAGTACTTC.

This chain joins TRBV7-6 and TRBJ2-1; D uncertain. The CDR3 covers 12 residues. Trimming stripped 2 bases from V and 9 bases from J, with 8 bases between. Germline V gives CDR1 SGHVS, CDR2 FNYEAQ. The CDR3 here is CASSLQTSEQFF. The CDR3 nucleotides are TGTGCCAGCAGCTTACAGACATCTGAGCAGTTCTTC.

The CDR3 DNA is TGTGCCAGTAGCCGGGCCCGGGAGGGGATCTACGAGCAGTACTTC. It specifies CASSRAREGIYEQYF. The chain employs TRBV19 and TRBJ2-7, with 8 positions matching TRBD2. The CDR3 is made up of 15 amino acids. From germline, CDR1 is LNHDA and CDR2 SQIVND (reference sequence). V shed 6 bases and J 3 bases; nucleotides not matched to a gene: 10.

CDR3 nucleotides: TGTGCCAGCAGCTTCGGGACCCACGGGCGGGATGGCTACACCTTC. It is translated as CASSFGTHGRDGYTF. The chain employs TRBV11-1 and TRBJ1-2; possible D gene TRBD1, 5 bases. CDR1 is SGHAT and CDR2 is FQDESV in the germline V gene (reference sequence). V was cut by 3 bases and J by 6 bases, with 17 bases left in between. There are 15 residues in the CDR3.

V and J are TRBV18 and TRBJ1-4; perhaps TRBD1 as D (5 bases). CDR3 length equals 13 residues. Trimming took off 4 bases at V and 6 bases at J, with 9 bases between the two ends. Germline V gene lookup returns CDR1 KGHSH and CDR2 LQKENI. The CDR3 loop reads CASSRGADEKLFF. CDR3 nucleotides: TGTGCCAGCTCACGAGGGGCTGATGAAAAACTGTTTTTT.

The CDR3 nucleotides read TGTGCCAGCAGTTACTCGAATCAGGCTTACAGAAACACCATATATTTT. This sequence encodes CASSYSNQAYRNTIYF. The chain uses TRBV6-5 and TRBJ1-3; the D is unclear. Germline values: CDR1 MNHEY, CDR2 SVGAGI. V was trimmed by 0 bases and J by 5 bases, leaving 14 bases between them. This CDR3 contains 16 residues.

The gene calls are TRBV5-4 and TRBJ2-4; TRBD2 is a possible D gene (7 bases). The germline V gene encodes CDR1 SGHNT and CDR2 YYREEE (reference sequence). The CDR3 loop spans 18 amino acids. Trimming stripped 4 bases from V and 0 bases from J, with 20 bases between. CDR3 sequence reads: CASSTFEGGPPAKNIQYF. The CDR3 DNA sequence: TGTGCCAGCAGCACATTCGAGGGGGGGCCCCCAGCCAAAAACATTCAGTACTTC.

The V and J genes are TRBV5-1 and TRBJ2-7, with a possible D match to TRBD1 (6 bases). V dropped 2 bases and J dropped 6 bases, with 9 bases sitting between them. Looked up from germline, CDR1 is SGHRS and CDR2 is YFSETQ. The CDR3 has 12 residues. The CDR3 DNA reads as TGCGCCAGCAGCTTCCAGGGGTCCGAGCAGTACTTC. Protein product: CASSFQGSEQYF.

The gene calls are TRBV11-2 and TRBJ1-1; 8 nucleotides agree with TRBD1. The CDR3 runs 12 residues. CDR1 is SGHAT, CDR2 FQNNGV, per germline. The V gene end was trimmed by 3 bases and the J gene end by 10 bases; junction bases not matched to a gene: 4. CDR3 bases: TGTGCCAGCAGCTTCGGACAGGGTAGAGCTTTCTTT. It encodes CASSFGQGRAFF. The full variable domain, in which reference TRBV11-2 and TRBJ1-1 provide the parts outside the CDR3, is EAGVAQSPRYKIIEKRQSVAFWCNPISGHATLYWYQQILGQGPKLLIQFQNNGVVDDSQLPKDRFSAERLKGVDSTLKIQPAKLEDSAVYLCASSFGQGRAFFGQGTRLTVV.